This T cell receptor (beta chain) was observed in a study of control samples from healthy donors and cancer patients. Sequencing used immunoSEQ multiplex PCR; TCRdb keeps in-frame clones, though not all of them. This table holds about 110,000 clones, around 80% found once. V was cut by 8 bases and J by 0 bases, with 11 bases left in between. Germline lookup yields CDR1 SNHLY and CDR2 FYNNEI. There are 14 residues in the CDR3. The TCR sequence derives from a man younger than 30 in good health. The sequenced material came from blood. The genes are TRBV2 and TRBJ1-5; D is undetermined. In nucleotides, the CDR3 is TGTGCCAGCCAGGTATCGAATAGCAATCAGCCCCAGCATTTT. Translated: CASQVSNSNQPQHF.